This TCR beta chain was identified during a study of response to subunit inactivated influenza vaccine. Regarding the study as a whole: It was suggested by the authors that few new T cells are recruited by each seasonal influenza vaccination.

Comments on this clonotype: Its specificity is unknown.

V gave up 1 base and J gave up 0 bases, with 10 bases separating them. In germline, CDR1 is SQVTM, CDR2 ANQGSEA. The CDR3 sequence is 14 residues long. In TCRdb, the RT-PCR reads were re-called with MiXCR into one record per CDR3 protein. The sample holds around 710,000 distinct CDR3 sequences, more than 11% seen once. The clonotype comes from a man aged 45 to 65 who received an inactivated influenza vaccine. Sequencing used PBMCs from blood, obtained 14 to 15 days before vaccination. The rearrangement uses TRBV29-1 and TRBJ2-7; D remains ambiguous. Here the CDR3 DNA reads TGCAGCGTTGAAGTTGCTAGGAGCTCCTACGAGCAGTACTTC. This sequence encodes CSVEVARSSYEQYF.